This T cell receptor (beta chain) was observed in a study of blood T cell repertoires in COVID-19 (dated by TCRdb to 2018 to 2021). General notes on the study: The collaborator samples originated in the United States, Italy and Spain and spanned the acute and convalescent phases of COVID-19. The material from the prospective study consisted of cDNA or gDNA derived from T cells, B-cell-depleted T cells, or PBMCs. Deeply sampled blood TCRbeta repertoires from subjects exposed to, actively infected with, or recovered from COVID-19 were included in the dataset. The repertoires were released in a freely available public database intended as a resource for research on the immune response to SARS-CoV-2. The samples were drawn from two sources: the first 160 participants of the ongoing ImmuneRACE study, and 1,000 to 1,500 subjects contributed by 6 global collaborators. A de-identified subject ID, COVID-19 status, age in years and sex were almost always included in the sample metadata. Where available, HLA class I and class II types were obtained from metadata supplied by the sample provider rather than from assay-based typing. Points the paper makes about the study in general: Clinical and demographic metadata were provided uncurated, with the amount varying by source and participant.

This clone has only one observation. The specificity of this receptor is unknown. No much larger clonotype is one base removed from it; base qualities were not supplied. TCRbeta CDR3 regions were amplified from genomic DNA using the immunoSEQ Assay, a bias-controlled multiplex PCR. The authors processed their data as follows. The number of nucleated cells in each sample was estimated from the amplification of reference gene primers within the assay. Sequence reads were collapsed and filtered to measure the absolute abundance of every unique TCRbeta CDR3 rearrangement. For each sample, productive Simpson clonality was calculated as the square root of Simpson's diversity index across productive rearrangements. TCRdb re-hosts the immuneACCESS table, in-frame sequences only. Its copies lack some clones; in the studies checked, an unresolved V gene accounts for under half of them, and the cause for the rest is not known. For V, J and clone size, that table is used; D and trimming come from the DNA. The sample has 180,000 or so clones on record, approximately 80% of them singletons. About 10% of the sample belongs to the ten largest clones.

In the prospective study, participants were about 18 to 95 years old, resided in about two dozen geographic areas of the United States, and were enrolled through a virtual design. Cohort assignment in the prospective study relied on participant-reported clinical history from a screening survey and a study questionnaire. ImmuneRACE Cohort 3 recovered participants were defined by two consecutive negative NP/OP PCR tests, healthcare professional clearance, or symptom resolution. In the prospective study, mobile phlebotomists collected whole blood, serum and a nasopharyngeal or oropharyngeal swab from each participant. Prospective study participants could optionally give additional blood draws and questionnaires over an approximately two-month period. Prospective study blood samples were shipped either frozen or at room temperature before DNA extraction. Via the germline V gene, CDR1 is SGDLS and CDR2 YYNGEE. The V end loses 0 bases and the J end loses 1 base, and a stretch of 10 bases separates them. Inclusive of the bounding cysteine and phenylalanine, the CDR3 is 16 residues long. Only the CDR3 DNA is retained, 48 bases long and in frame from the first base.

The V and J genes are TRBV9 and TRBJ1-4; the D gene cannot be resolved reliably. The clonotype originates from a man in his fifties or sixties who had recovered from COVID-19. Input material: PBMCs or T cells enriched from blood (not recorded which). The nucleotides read TGTGCCAGCAGCGTAGATTGGGCGGGAACTAATGAAAAACTGTTTTTT. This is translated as CASSVDWAGTNEKLFF.